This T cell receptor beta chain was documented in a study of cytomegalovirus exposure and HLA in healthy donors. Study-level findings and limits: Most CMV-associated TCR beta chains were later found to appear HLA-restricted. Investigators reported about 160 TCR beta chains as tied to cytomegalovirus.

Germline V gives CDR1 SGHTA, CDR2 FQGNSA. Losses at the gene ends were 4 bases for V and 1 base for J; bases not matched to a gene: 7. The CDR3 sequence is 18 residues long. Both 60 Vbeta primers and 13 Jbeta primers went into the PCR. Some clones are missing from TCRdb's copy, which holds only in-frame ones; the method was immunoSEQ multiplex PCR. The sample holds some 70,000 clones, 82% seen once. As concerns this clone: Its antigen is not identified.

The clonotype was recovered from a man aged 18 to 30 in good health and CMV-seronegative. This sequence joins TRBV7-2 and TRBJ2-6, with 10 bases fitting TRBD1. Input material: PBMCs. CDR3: CASSSRRDRGSGANVLTF. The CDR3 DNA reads TGTGCCAGCAGCTCCCGCCGGGACAGGGGTTCTGGGGCCAACGTCCTGACTTTC.